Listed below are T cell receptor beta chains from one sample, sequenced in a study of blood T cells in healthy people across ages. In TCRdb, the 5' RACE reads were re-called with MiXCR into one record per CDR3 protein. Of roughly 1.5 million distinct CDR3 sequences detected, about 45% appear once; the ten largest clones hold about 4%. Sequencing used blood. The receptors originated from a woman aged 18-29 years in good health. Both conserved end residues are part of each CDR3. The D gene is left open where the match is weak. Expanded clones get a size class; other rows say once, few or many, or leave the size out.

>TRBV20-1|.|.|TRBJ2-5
TGCAGTGCTGATGGACGAGAAGAGACCCAGTACTTC
CSADGREETQYF
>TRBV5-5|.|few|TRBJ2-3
TGTGCCAGCACCGCACAGGGAATAATAGATACGCAGTATTTT
CASTAQGIIDTQYF
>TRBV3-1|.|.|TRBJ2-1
TGTGCCAGCAGCGCCCCCAGCGTAAGGGATGAGCAGTTCTTC
CASSAPSVRDEQFF
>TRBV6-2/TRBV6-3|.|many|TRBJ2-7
TGTGCCAGCAGGCTACTACTCCCAACGGACGAGCAGTACTTC
CASRLLLPTDEQYF
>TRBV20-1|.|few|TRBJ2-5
TGCAGTGTTCCCGTCTCAGGAACCGAGACCCAGTACTTC
CSVPVSGTETQYF
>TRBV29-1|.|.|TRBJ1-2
TGCAGCGTTGGTTCCAACCATGGCTACACCTTC
CSVGSNHGYTF
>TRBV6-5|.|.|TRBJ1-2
TGTGCCAGCAAGAAGACAGCTTTGGGTGGCTACACCTTC
CASKKTALGGYTF
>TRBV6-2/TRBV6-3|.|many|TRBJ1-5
TGTGCCAGCAGTTACTCGAAGTCAGGGGCTAGCAATCAGCCCCAGCATTTT
CASSYSKSGASNQPQHF
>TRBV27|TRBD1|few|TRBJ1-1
TGTGCCAGCAGTTCCCTGAGGACAGGGGAGTTCACTGAAGCTTTCTTT
CASSSLRTGEFTEAFF
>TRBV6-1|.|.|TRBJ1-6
TGTGCCAGCAGGCCCATCGGCGGGCACCATAGGTCCTATAATTCACCCCTCCACTTT
CASRPIGGHHRSYNSPLHF
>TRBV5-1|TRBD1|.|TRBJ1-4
TGCGCCAGCAGCCAAGGGACAGGAGGAACTGAAAAACTGTTTTTT
CASSQGTGGTEKLFF
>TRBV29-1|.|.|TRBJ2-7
TGCAGCGTTGGAGGCCCCCTGACGGGCGAGCAGTACTTC
CSVGGPLTGEQYF
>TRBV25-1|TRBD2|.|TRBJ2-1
TGTGCCAGCAGTGTCCCGGGTGTAGCGGGAGTCGGCTACAGTGAGCAGTTCTTC
CASSVPGVAGVGYSEQFF